This TCR beta chain derives from a study of chemoradiotherapy in HPV16-positive cancers. Points from the study as a whole: In HPV16-positive patients, HPV-responsive T-cell expansion tracked better recurrence-free survival. Candidate HPV-specific clones and E7-related TCR motifs grew in tumor during treatment.

Repertoires were sampled repeatedly during chemoradiotherapy. This clone has more than one count but fewer than ten. The antigen is not known. Trimming took off 4 bases at V and 0 bases at J, with 7 bases between the two ends. The V gene's germline CDR1 is GTSNPN and CDR2 SVGIG (reference sequence). This CDR3 has 13 residues. Sequenced by immunoSEQ multiplex PCR; TCRdb stores in-frame clones only, minus some. Of some 3,100 clones listed, around 85% are singletons. The sequence derives from a human donor with HPV-associated anogenital cancer. This chain connects TRBV30 to TRBJ1-5; D is undetermined. The sample consisted of blood, taken from a patient who underwent chemoradiotherapy. The CDR3 is CAWTEDSNQPQHF. CDR3 bases: TGTGCCTGGACAGAGGATAGCAATCAGCCCCAGCATTTT.